A selection of T cell receptor beta chains follows, all from one sample in a study of cytomegalovirus exposure and HLA in healthy donors. Generated by immunoSEQ multiplex PCR, the TCRdb table keeps only in-frame clones and is missing some. Here the sample spans about 230,000 clones, roughly 84% being singletons. The sequenced sample was PBMCs. The source is a human donor in good health. CDR3s include the opening cysteine and the closing phenylalanine or tryptophan. D genes are given only for firm matches. Rows may omit the clone size; those that give it use once, few, many or a size class.

>-|14|TRBD1|TRBV11-2|TRBJ1-2
TGTGCCAGCAGCTTAGAGACAGGGGTGGGCGGCTACACCTTC
CASSLETGVGGYTF
>-|15|-|TRBV27|TRBJ1-5
TGTGCCAGCAGTTTGAAAGCGGGAGTTAGTCAGCCCCAGCATTTT
CASSLKAGVSQPQHF
>-|15|TRBD2|TRBV7-8|TRBJ2-1
TGTGCCAGCTCCTGGACTAGCGGGAACTACAATGAGCAGTTCTTC
CASSWTSGNYNEQFF
>-|13|-|TRBV4-3|TRBJ1-5
TGCGCCAGCAGCCAAGACAGGAATCAGCCCCAGCATTTT
CASSQDRNQPQHF
>-|16|-|TRBV15|TRBJ2-7
TGTGCCACCAGCAAACCGCCACCGGGACAAGCTTACGAGCAGTACTTC
CATSKPPPGQAYEQYF
>-|14|TRBD1|TRBV7-6|TRBJ2-7
TGTGCCAGCAGCTTGGGACAGGGAACCTACGAGCAGTACTTC
CASSLGQGTYEQYF
>-|12|-|TRBV28|TRBJ2-7
TGTGCCAGCAGTTTATCAAACAACGAGCAGTACTTC
CASSLSNNEQYF
>once|19|TRBD2|TRBV4-1|TRBJ2-1
TGCGCCAGCAGCCAAGTCCTACTAGCGGGAGGGCCGAGACGAGATGAGCAGTTCTTC
CASSQVLLAGGPRRDEQFF
>-|14|-|TRBV7-6|TRBJ2-2
TGTGCCAGCAGCTTAGCCTCCGGGACCGGGGAGCTGTTTTTT
CASSLASGTGELFF
>once|14|TRBD1|TRBV6-1|TRBJ1-5
TGTGCCAGCAGTGGGGGACAGGGAAATCAGCCCCAGCATTTT
CASSGGQGNQPQHF
>-|14|-|TRBV11-2|TRBJ2-7
TGTGCCAGCAGCTCCGCCCATTCTAAATACGAGCAGTACTTC
CASSSAHSKYEQYF
>-|13|-|TRBV29-1|TRBJ2-5
TGCAGCGGGGCCGGGACGAGGGGGGAGACCCAGTACTTC
CSGAGTRGETQYF
>once|19|TRBD1|TRBV7-9|TRBJ2-6
TGTGCCAGCCAACCTCGACTCCGGGACAGCAGCTCTGGGGCCAACGTCCTGACTTTC
CASQPRLRDSSSGANVLTF
>-|13|-|TRBV13|TRBJ2-1
TGTGCCAGCAGCTTAGGTCGGGGAGCTGAGCAGTTCTTC
CASSLGRGAEQFF
>-|18|TRBD2|TRBV11-2|TRBJ2-2
TGTGCCAGCAGCTCCCTTCGCGGGAGATATGTTGACACCGGGGAGCTGTTTTTT
CASSSLRGRYVDTGELFF
>-|13|-|TRBV28|TRBJ1-5
TGTGCCAGCCAGTGGGAGGGTGGGCAGCCCCAGCATTTT
CASQWEGGQPQHF
>-|16|TRBD2|TRBV7-2|TRBJ2-5
TGTGCCAGCAGCTTAGCGGGAAGCGGGAGGTGGGAGACCCAGTACTTC
CASSLAGSGRWETQYF
>once|14|-|TRBV28|TRBJ1-5
TGTGCCAGCAGTTTTCCGGACAGATATCAGCCCCAGCATTTT
CASSFPDRYQPQHF
>-|13|-|TRBV28|TRBJ1-1
TGTGCCAGCACCCCCAGACAGATGGCTGAAGCTTTCTTT
CASTPRQMAEAFF
>many|15|-|TRBV5-1|TRBJ1-1
TGCGCCAGCAGCCCCCTAATGGGGGGGAACTCAGAAGCTTTCTTT
CASSPLMGGNSEAFF
>-|11|-|TRBV20-1|TRBJ2-1
TGCAGTGCTAGACGCGCTAATGAGCAGTTCTTC
CSARRANEQFF
>-|18|TRBD2|TRBV15|TRBJ2-7
TGTGCCACCAGCAGAGATCTCGGGACTAGCGGGATCTCCTACGAGCAGTACTTC
CATSRDLGTSGISYEQYF